The rows below give T cell receptor beta chains drawn from one sample of a study of blood T cell repertoires in COVID-19. Using immunoSEQ multiplex PCR, the repertoire was profiled, and TCRdb retains in-frame clones only, with some absent. Seen here are some 130,000 clones, under 95% observed once, and the top ten hold roughly 5%. The sequencing input was peripheral blood. Every receptor here comes from a man in his fifties or sixties with COVID-19, enrolled during active disease. Both conserved end residues are part of each CDR3. The D gene is left open where the match is weak. Clone size is given for some rows only: seen once, a few or many times, or a class if the clone is expanded.

V gene: TRBV4-3
D gene: -
clone size: -
J gene: TRBJ2-2
CDR3 DNA: TGCGCCAGCAGCCAAGATCTTGGGCCGAACACCGGGGAGCTGTTTTTT
CDR3 protein: CASSQDLGPNTGELFF

V gene: TRBV19
D gene: -
clone size: -
J gene: TRBJ2-5
CDR3 DNA: TGTGCCAGTAGTAGGTCGCTGGAGGGCGGGGAGACCCAGTACTTC
CDR3 protein: CASSRSLEGGETQYF

V gene: TRBV5-8
D gene: -
clone size: -
J gene: TRBJ1-1
CDR3 DNA: TGTGCCAGCAGCTTTTGGCAGATATACCCAAACACTGAAGCTTTCTTT
CDR3 protein: CASSFWQIYPNTEAFF

V gene: TRBV18
D gene: -
clone size: -
J gene: TRBJ1-4
CDR3 DNA: TGTGCCAGCTCACCGTCCCAGGGCGGTGAAAAACTGTTTTTT
CDR3 protein: CASSPSQGGEKLFF

V gene: TRBV10-1
D gene: TRBD2
clone size: -
J gene: TRBJ2-1
CDR3 DNA: TGCGCCAGCAGTGAGTCGGTATTAGCGGGAGCTGAGCAGTTCTTC
CDR3 protein: CASSESVLAGAEQFF

V gene: TRBV3-1/TRBV3-2
D gene: -
clone size: -
J gene: TRBJ1-1
CDR3 DNA: TGTGCCAGCAGCCAAAGGGCAGAGGAGGGAACTGAAGCTTTCTTT
CDR3 protein: CASSQRAEEGTEAFF

V gene: TRBV30
D gene: -
clone size: -
J gene: TRBJ1-2
CDR3 DNA: TGTGCCTGGAGTGTAGGGGGATCTAACTATGGCTACACCTTC
CDR3 protein: CAWSVGGSNYGYTF

V gene: TRBV2
D gene: TRBD1
clone size: -
J gene: TRBJ1-1
CDR3 DNA: TGTGCCAGCCAACAAACGGACAGGGTGAACACTGAAGCTTTCTTT
CDR3 protein: CASQQTDRVNTEAFF

V gene: TRBV4-3
D gene: -
clone size: -
J gene: TRBJ1-2
CDR3 DNA: TGCGCCAGCAGCCCGGGACATCGAATCTCCTATGGCTACACCTTC
CDR3 protein: CASSPGHRISYGYTF

V gene: TRBV12-3/TRBV12-4
D gene: TRBD1
clone size: -
J gene: TRBJ2-7
CDR3 DNA: TGTGCCAGCAGTTTTCGGGACAGGGGTCGGCAGTACTTC
CDR3 protein: CASSFRDRGRQYF

V gene: TRBV5-4
D gene: -
clone size: -
J gene: TRBJ1-1
CDR3 DNA: TGTGCCAGCAGCTTCGATAGAGAGACAGAGGAAGCTTTCTTT
CDR3 protein: CASSFDRETEEAFF

V gene: TRBV27
D gene: TRBD1
clone size: -
J gene: TRBJ1-2
CDR3 DNA: TGTGCCAGCAGTTCAGGGACAGGGTTTCGCGGCTACACCTTC
CDR3 protein: CASSSGTGFRGYTF

V gene: TRBV7-2
D gene: -
clone size: -
J gene: TRBJ1-4
CDR3 DNA: TGTGCCAGCAGCTTAGTTGGGGCCAGGGGCGATGAAAAACTGTTTTTT
CDR3 protein: CASSLVGARGDEKLFF

V gene: TRBV4-1
D gene: -
clone size: -
J gene: TRBJ1-5
CDR3 DNA: TGCGCCAGCAGCCAAAAAAGCGGGAGAGAGGGAAGAGAACAGCCCCAGCATTTT
CDR3 protein: CASSQKSGREGREQPQHF

V gene: TRBV10-1
D gene: TRBD2
clone size: few
J gene: TRBJ2-5
CDR3 DNA: TGCGCCAGCTCAGCGGGAGGACAAGAGACCCAGTACTTC
CDR3 protein: CASSAGGQETQYF

V gene: TRBV5-8
D gene: TRBD2
clone size: -
J gene: TRBJ2-7
CDR3 DNA: TGTGCCAGCAGCTTGAGCCTAGCGGGACCCTACGAGCAGTACTTC
CDR3 protein: CASSLSLAGPYEQYF

V gene: TRBV5-1
D gene: -
clone size: few
J gene: TRBJ1-4
CDR3 DNA: TGCGCCAGCAGCCCAGTCGCGGATTATGAAAAACTGTTTTTT
CDR3 protein: CASSPVADYEKLFF

V gene: TRBV30
D gene: -
clone size: -
J gene: TRBJ2-4
CDR3 DNA: TGTGCCTGGAGTGTAGGTCTGGGGGCTAAAAACATTCAGTACTTC
CDR3 protein: CAWSVGLGAKNIQYF

V gene: TRBV19
D gene: TRBD2
clone size: -
J gene: TRBJ2-4
CDR3 DNA: TGTGCCAGTAAGCGGGGGGGGATTCAGTACTTC
CDR3 protein: CASKRGGIQYF

V gene: TRBV3-1/TRBV3-2
D gene: TRBD2
clone size: -
J gene: TRBJ2-1
CDR3 DNA: TGTGCCAGCAGCCAAGACGGGACTAGCGGGAGATACAATGAGCAGTTCTTC
CDR3 protein: CASSQDGTSGRYNEQFF

V gene: TRBV19
D gene: -
clone size: -
J gene: TRBJ1-3
CDR3 DNA: TGTGCCAGTAGTCCCCGGGGAGACACCATATATTTT
CDR3 protein: CASSPRGDTIYF

V gene: TRBV5-4
D gene: TRBD1
clone size: -
J gene: TRBJ2-3
CDR3 DNA: TGTGCCAGCAGCATGGACAGGCCAGATACGCAGTATTTT
CDR3 protein: CASSMDRPDTQYF

V gene: TRBV10-3
D gene: -
clone size: -
J gene: TRBJ2-3
CDR3 DNA: TGTGCCATCCGAGCGCCTAGCACAGATACGCAGTATTTT
CDR3 protein: CAIRAPSTDTQYF

V gene: TRBV5-6
D gene: TRBD1
clone size: -
J gene: TRBJ1-6
CDR3 DNA: TGTGCCAGCAGGTTCGGACAGGGCGTTTCACCCCTCCACTTT
CDR3 protein: CASRFGQGVSPLHF

V gene: TRBV10-3
D gene: -
clone size: -
J gene: TRBJ1-1
CDR3 DNA: TGTGCCATCAGTGAGTCGCAGGAGAACACTGAAGCTTTCTTT
CDR3 protein: CAISESQENTEAFF

V gene: TRBV18
D gene: TRBD1
clone size: -
J gene: TRBJ2-7
CDR3 DNA: TGTGCCAGCTCACTCACCGACGCCGGGACAGGGGGAGGCGAGCAGTACTTC
CDR3 protein: CASSLTDAGTGGGEQYF

V gene: TRBV29-1
D gene: -
clone size: -
J gene: TRBJ1-1
CDR3 DNA: TGCAGCGTTGAACACAGGGAACCTCTGGCGAACACTGAAGCTTTCTTT
CDR3 protein: CSVEHREPLANTEAFF

V gene: TRBV29-1
D gene: TRBD1
clone size: -
J gene: TRBJ1-1
CDR3 DNA: TGCAGCGTTGAACGACAGGGAACTGAAGCTTTCTTT
CDR3 protein: CSVERQGTEAFF

V gene: TRBV6-5
D gene: TRBD1
clone size: -
J gene: TRBJ1-5
CDR3 DNA: TGTGCCAGCCGACAGGGGACCAATCAGCCCCAGCATTTT
CDR3 protein: CASRQGTNQPQHF

V gene: TRBV7-3
D gene: -
clone size: once
J gene: TRBJ2-3
CDR3 DNA: TGTGCCAGCAGCTTAACGGTCCCGGCAGATACGCAGTATTTT
CDR3 protein: CASSLTVPADTQYF

V gene: TRBV18
D gene: TRBD2
clone size: -
J gene: TRBJ2-3
CDR3 DNA: TGTGCCAGCTCACCACTAGCGGGAGGGCAGACAGATACGCAGTATTTT
CDR3 protein: CASSPLAGGQTDTQYF

V gene: TRBV10-1
D gene: -
clone size: -
J gene: TRBJ2-5
CDR3 DNA: TGCGCCAGCAGTGATACAGGGTGGGAGACCCAGTACTTC
CDR3 protein: CASSDTGWETQYF

V gene: TRBV5-6
D gene: -
clone size: -
J gene: TRBJ2-3
CDR3 DNA: TGTGCCAGCAGCTTGCGGGGTAAAGATACGCAGTATTTT
CDR3 protein: CASSLRGKDTQYF

V gene: TRBV7-2
D gene: TRBD1
clone size: -
J gene: TRBJ1-1
CDR3 DNA: TGTGCCAGCAGCTTAGGCGGACAGGGGTTCTCTGAAGCTTTCTTT
CDR3 protein: CASSLGGQGFSEAFF

V gene: TRBV19
D gene: TRBD1
clone size: -
J gene: TRBJ1-1
CDR3 DNA: TGTGCCAGTAGTGTCTTACAGGGGGAGAACACTGAAGCTTTCTTT
CDR3 protein: CASSVLQGENTEAFF

V gene: TRBV7-9
D gene: -
clone size: -
J gene: TRBJ1-6
CDR3 DNA: TGTGCCAGCAGCCCCCGTAGCAGGGATTATAATTCACCCCTCCACTTT
CDR3 protein: CASSPRSRDYNSPLHF

V gene: TRBV7-2
D gene: TRBD1
clone size: -
J gene: TRBJ2-6
CDR3 DNA: TGTGCCAGCAGCTTCGACAGGGTCGGGGCCAACGTCCTGACTTTC
CDR3 protein: CASSFDRVGANVLTF

V gene: TRBV4-1
D gene: TRBD1
clone size: -
J gene: TRBJ2-5
CDR3 DNA: TGCGCCAGCAGCCAAGATGAAGGGACAGTTGAATATGAGACCCAGTACTTC
CDR3 protein: CASSQDEGTVEYETQYF

V gene: TRBV27
D gene: -
clone size: -
J gene: TRBJ2-7
CDR3 DNA: TGTGCCAGCAGTCTAAAAGCTAGCCAGAGCTCCTACGAGCAGTACTTC
CDR3 protein: CASSLKASQSSYEQYF

V gene: TRBV7-9
D gene: TRBD2
clone size: few
J gene: TRBJ2-3
CDR3 DNA: TGTGCCAGCAGCTTAGCGCTCGGGCGGGAGACAGATACGCAGTATTTT
CDR3 protein: CASSLALGRETDTQYF

V gene: TRBV11-3
D gene: TRBD2
clone size: -
J gene: TRBJ2-4
CDR3 DNA: TGTGCCAGCAGCTTAGAGCTAGCGGGACCCCGGTACTTC
CDR3 protein: CASSLELAGPRYF

V gene: TRBV6-1
D gene: TRBD1
clone size: -
J gene: TRBJ1-5
CDR3 DNA: TGTGCCAGCAGTGAACGAGGGACAGCGGAGAATCAGCCCCAGCATTTT
CDR3 protein: CASSERGTAENQPQHF

V gene: TRBV3-1/TRBV3-2
D gene: TRBD2
clone size: -
J gene: TRBJ2-3
CDR3 DNA: TGTGCCAGCAGCTGGGGACTAGCGGCTAGCACAGATACGCAGTATTTT
CDR3 protein: CASSWGLAASTDTQYF

V gene: TRBV30
D gene: TRBD1
clone size: -
J gene: TRBJ1-1
CDR3 DNA: TGTGCCTGGAGTCGAAGGGGGCGTGAAAACACTGAAGCTTTCTTT
CDR3 protein: CAWSRRGRENTEAFF

V gene: TRBV6-2/TRBV6-3
D gene: TRBD1
clone size: -
J gene: TRBJ2-7
CDR3 DNA: TGTGCCAGCAGTTACGGGACAGGGCCGATCTACGAGCAGTACTTC
CDR3 protein: CASSYGTGPIYEQYF

V gene: TRBV21-1
D gene: -
clone size: -
J gene: TRBJ2-5
CDR3 DNA: TGTGCCAGCAGCAAAGCTTCCAGGACTAGCGGGAGGGCAGAGACCCAGTACTTC
CDR3 protein: CASSKASRTSGRAETQYF

V gene: TRBV24-1
D gene: TRBD1
clone size: -
J gene: TRBJ2-5
CDR3 DNA: TGTGCCACCAGTGATTACAGGGGGCACCAAGAGACCCAGTACTTC
CDR3 protein: CATSDYRGHQETQYF

V gene: TRBV4-1
D gene: -
clone size: -
J gene: TRBJ1-2
CDR3 DNA: TGCGCCAGCAGCCAAGGTGAGGGTATTTTGGAGGGCTACACCTTC
CDR3 protein: CASSQGEGILEGYTF

V gene: TRBV7-2
D gene: -
clone size: -
J gene: TRBJ1-3
CDR3 DNA: TGTGCCAGCACCCCCTTCCGGGGTTCCGGTGGAAACACCATATATTTT
CDR3 protein: CASTPFRGSGGNTIYF

V gene: TRBV19
D gene: -
clone size: -
J gene: TRBJ2-1
CDR3 DNA: TGTGCCAGTAGTAGAGGCTTAACGGGTATCAATGAGCAGTTCTTC
CDR3 protein: CASSRGLTGINEQFF

V gene: TRBV30
D gene: TRBD1
clone size: -
J gene: TRBJ2-1
CDR3 DNA: TGTGCCTGGAGTCAGGACAGGGTGGCGGTCTATGAGCAGTTCTTC
CDR3 protein: CAWSQDRVAVYEQFF

V gene: TRBV10-3
D gene: TRBD1
clone size: once
J gene: TRBJ2-7
CDR3 DNA: TGTGCCATCACTCCGGGACAGGGGGCTTACGAGCAGTACTTC
CDR3 protein: CAITPGQGAYEQYF

V gene: TRBV7-7
D gene: TRBD2
clone size: -
J gene: TRBJ2-5
CDR3 DNA: TGTGCCAGCAGCTTCCTAGGCGGACTAGCGGGAGGGTCCCAAGAGACCCAGTACTTC
CDR3 protein: CASSFLGGLAGGSQETQYF

V gene: TRBV30
D gene: -
clone size: -
J gene: TRBJ1-3
CDR3 DNA: TGTGCCTGGACCGCAGCTGGAAACACCATATATTTT
CDR3 protein: CAWTAAGNTIYF

V gene: TRBV19
D gene: TRBD1
clone size: -
J gene: TRBJ1-5
CDR3 DNA: TGTGCCAGTAGTATAGGCTACAGGGGAGGACAGCCCCAGCATTTT
CDR3 protein: CASSIGYRGGQPQHF

V gene: TRBV10-2
D gene: -
clone size: -
J gene: TRBJ2-2
CDR3 DNA: TGCGCCAGCAGTGAGGAAGGCGGGGGGGAGCTGTTTTTT
CDR3 protein: CASSEEGGGELFF

V gene: TRBV10-3
D gene: TRBD2
clone size: -
J gene: TRBJ2-7
CDR3 DNA: TGTGCCATCAGTGACGCCCGGCTAGCGGACTCCTACGAGCAGTACTTC
CDR3 protein: CAISDARLADSYEQYF